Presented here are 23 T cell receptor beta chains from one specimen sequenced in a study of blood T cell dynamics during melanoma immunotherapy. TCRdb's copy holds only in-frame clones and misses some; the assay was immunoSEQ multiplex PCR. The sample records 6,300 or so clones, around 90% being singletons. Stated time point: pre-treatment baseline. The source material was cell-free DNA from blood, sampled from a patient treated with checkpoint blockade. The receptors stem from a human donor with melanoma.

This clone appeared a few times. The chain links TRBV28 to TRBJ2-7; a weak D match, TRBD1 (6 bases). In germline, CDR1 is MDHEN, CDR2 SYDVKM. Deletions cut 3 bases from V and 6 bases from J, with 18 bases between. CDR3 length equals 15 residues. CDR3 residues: CASSFKAQGFSEQYF. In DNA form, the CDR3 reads TGTGCCAGCAGTTTTAAGGCGCAGGGGTTTTCCGAGCAGTACTTC.

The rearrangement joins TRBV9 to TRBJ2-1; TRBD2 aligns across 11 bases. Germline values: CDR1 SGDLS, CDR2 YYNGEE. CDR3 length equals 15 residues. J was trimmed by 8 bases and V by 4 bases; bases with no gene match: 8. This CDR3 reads CASSITSGRMDEQFF. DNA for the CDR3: TGTGCCAGCAGCATCACTAGCGGGAGAATGGATGAGCAGTTCTTC.

CDR3 residues: CASSLYDEQYF. The CDR3 DNA follows: TGTGCCAGCTCACTTTACGACGAGCAGTACTTC. The chain has TRBV18 and TRBJ2-7, with D unresolved. This CDR3 has 11 amino acids. Germline lookup yields CDR1 KGHSH and CDR2 LQKENI. V was cut by 4 bases and J by 5 bases, with 6 bases left in between.

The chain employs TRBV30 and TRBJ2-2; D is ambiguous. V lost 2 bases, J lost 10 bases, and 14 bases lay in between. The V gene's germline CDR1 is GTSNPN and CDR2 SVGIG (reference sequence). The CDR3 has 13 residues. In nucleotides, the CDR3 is TGTGCCTGGAGTCGTGGTCTGCGAGCGGAGCTGTTTTTT. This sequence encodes CAWSRGLRAELFF.

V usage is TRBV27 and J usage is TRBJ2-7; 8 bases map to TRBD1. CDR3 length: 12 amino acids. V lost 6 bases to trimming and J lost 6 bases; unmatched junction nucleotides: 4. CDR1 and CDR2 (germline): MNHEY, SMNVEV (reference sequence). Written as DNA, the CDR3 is TGTGCCAGCAGCCCGGACAGGGTCGAGCAGTACTTC. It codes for CASSPDRVEQYF.

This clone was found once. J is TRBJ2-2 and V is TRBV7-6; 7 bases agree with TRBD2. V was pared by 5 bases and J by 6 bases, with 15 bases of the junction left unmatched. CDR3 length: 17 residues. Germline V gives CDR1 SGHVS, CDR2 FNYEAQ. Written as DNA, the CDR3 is TGTGCCAGCAGCGCCCGGGGAGCGGGGACCGACCCCGGGGAGCTGTTTTTT. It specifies CASSARGAGTDPGELFF.

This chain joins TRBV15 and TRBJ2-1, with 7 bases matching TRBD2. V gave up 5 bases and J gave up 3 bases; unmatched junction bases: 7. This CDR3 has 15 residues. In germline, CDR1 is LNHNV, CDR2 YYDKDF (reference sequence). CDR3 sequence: CATSLRLADYNEQFF. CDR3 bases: TGTGCCACCAGCCTGAGGCTAGCGGACTACAATGAGCAGTTCTTC. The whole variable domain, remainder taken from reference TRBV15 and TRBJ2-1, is DAMVIQNPRYQVTQFGKPVTLSCSQTLNHNVMYWYQQKSSQAPKLLFHYYDKDFNNEADTPDNFQSRRPNTSFCFLDIRSPGLGDTAMYLCATSLRLADYNEQFFGPGTRLTVL.

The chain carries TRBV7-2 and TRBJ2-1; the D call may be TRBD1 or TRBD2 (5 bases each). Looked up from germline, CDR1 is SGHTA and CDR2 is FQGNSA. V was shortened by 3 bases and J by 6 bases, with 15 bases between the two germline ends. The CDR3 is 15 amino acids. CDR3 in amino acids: CASSLGRPPVNEQFF. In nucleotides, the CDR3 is TGTGCCAGCAGCTTGGGACGCCCACCCGTCAATGAGCAGTTCTTC.

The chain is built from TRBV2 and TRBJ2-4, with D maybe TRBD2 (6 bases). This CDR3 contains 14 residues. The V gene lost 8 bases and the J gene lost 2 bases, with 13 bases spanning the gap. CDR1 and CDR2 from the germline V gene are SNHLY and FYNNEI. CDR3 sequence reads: CASLRRETKNIQYF. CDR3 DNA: TGTGCCAGCCTTCGGCGGGAAACCAAAAACATTCAGTACTTC.

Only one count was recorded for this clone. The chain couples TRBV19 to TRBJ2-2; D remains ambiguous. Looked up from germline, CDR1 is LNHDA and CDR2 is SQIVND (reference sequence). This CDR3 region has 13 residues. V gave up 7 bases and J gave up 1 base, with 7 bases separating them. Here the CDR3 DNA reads TGTGCCAGTAAAATACTGAACACCGGGGAGCTGTTTTTT. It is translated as CASKILNTGELFF. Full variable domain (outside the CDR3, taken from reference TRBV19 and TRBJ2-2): DGGITQSPKYLFRKEGQNVTLSCEQNLNHDAMYWYRQDPGQGLRLIYYSQIVNDFQKGDIAEGYSVSREKKESFPLTVTSAQKNPTAFYLCASKILNTGELFFGEGSRLTVL.

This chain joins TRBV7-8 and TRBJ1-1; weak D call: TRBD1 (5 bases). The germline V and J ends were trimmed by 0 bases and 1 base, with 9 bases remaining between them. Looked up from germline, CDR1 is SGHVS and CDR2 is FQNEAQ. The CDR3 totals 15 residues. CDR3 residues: CASSLAAGGNTEAFF. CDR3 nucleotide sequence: TGTGCCAGCAGCTTAGCCGCGGGGGGGAACACTGAAGCTTTCTTT.

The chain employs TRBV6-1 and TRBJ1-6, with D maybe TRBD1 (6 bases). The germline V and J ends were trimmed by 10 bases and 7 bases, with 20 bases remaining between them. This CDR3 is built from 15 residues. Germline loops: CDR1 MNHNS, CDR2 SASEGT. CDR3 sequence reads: CAITNRGGINSPLHF. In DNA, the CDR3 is TGTGCCATCACAAACAGAGGGGGAATCAATTCACCCCTCCACTTT.

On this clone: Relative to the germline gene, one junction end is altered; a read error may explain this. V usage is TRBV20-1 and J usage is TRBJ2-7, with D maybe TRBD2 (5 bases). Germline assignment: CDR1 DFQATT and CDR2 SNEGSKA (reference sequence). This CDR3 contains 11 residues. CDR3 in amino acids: CSAPRETGLIF. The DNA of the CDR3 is TGCAGTGCTCCCCGAGAGACGGGGTTGATCTTC.

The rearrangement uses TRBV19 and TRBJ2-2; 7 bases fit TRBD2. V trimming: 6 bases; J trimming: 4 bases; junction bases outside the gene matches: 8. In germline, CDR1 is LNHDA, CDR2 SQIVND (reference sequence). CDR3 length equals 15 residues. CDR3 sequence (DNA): TGTGCCAGTAGGATCGGGACTACAATCACCGGGGAGCTGTTTTTT. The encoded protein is CASRIGTTITGELFF.

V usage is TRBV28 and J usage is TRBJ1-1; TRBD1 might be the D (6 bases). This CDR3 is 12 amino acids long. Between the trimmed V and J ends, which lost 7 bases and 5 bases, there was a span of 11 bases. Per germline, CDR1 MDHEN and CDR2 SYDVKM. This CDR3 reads CASNQQGTEAFF. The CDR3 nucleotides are TGTGCCAGCAATCAACAGGGTACTGAAGCTTTCTTT.

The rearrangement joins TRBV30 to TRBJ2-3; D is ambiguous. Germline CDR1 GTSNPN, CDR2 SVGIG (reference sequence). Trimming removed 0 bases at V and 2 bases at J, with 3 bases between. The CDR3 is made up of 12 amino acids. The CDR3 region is CAWSVTTDTQYF. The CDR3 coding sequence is TGTGCCTGGAGTGTAACCACAGATACGCAGTATTTT. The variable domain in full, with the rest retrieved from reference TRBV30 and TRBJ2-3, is SQTIHQWPATLVQPVGSPLSLECTVEGTSNPNLYWYRQAAGRGLQLLFYSVGIGQISSEVPQNLSASRPQDRQFILSSKKLLLSDSGFYLCAWSVTTDTQYFGPGTRLTVL.

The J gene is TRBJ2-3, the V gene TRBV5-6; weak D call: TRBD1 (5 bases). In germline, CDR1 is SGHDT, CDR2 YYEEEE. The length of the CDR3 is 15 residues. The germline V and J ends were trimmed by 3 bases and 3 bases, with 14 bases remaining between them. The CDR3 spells CASSSGGRETDTQYF. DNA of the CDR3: TGTGCCAGCAGCTCCGGCGGCAGGGAAACAGATACGCAGTATTTT. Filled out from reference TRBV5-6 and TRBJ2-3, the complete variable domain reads DAGVTQSPTHLIKTRGQQVTLRCSPKSGHDTVSWYQQALGQGPQFIFQYYEEEERQRGNFPDRFSGHQFPNYSSELNVNALLLGDSALYLCASSSGGRETDTQYFGPGTRLTVL.

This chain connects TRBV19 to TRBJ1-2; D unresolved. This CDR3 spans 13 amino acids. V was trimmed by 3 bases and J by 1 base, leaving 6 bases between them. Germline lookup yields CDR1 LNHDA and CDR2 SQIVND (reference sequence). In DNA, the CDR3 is TGTGCCAGTAGTATTGGCAGTAACTATGGCTACACCTTC. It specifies CASSIGSNYGYTF.

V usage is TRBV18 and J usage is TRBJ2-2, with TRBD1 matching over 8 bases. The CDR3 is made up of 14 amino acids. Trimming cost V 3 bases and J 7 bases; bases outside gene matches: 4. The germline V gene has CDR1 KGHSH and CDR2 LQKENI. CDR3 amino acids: CASSPGQAVGELFF. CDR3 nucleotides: TGTGCCAGCTCACCGGGACAGGCTGTCGGGGAGCTGTTTTTT.

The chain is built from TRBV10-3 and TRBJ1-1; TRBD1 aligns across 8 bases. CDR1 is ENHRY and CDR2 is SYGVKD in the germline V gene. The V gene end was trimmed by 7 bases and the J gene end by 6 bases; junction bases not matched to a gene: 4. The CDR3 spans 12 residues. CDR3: CAINAQGAEAFF. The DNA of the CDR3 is TGTGCCATCAATGCACAGGGGGCTGAAGCTTTCTTT.

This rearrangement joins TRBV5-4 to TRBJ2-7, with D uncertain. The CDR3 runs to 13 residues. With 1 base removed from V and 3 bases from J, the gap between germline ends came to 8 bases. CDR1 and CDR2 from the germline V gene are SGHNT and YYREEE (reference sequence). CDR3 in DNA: TGTGCCAGCAGCTTGACAGTTAACTACGAGCAGTACTTC. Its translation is CASSLTVNYEQYF.

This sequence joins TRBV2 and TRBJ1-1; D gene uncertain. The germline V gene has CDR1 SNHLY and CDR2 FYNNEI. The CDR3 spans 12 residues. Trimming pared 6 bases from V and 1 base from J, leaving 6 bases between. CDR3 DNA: TGTGCCAGCAGAATTTGGAACACTGAAGCTTTCTTT. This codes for CASRIWNTEAFF. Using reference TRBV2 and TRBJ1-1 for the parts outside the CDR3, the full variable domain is EPEVTQTPSHQVTQMGQEVILRCVPISNHLYFYWYRQILGQKVEFLVSFYNNEISEKSEIFDDQFSVERPDGSNFTLKIRSTKLEDSAMYFCASRIWNTEAFFGQGTRLTVV.

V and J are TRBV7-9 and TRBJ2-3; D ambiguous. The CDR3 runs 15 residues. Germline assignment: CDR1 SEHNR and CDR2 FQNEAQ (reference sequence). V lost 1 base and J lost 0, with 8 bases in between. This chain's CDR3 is CASSLGIASTDTQYF. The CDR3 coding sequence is TGTGCCAGCAGCTTAGGGATCGCGAGCACAGATACGCAGTATTTT.